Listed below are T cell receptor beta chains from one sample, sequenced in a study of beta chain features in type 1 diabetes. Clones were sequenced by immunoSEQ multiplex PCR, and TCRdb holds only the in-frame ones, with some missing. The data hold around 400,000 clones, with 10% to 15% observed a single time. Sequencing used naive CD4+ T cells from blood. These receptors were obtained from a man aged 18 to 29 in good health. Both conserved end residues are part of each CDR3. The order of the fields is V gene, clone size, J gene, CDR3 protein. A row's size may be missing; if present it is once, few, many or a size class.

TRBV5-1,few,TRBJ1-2,CASSWDSGRAGVDGYTF
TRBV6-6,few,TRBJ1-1,CASSYMAGVQNTEAFF
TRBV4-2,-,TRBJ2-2,CASSPGLVGGELFF
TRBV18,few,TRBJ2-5,CASSPSAGDETQYF
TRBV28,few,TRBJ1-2,CASAGAYGYTF
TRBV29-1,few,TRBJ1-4,CSVGGTGGEKLFF
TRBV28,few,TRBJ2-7,CASRLPGQGTNEQYF
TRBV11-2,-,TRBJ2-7,CASSLAGDLRREQYF
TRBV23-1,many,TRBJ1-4,CASSQSKNRFATNEKLFF
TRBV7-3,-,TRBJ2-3,CASSLAGLTDTQYF
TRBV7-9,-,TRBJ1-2,CASSLGGGPRVGYTF
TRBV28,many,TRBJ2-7,CASTSLYEQYF
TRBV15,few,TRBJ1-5,CATSKGTILSNQPQHF
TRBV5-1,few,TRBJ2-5,CASSRLGAEETQYF
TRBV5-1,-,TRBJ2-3,CASSQKRAGGPNSGTDTQYF
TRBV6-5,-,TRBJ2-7,CASSRDRRVDEQYF
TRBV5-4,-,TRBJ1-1,CASSWGDRGNTEAFF
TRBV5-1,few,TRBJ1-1,CASSLAGQGTEAFF
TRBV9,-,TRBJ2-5,CASSFQGGQETQYF
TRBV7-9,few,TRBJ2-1,CASSLGGFGAGEFF
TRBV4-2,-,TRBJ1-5,CASRGADQPQHF
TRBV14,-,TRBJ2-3,CASSRTSGSRADTQYF
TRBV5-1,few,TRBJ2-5,CASSLLAGGSETQYF
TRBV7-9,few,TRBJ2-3,CASSLEGATDTQYF
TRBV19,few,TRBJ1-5,CASSRAWRRNVSNQPQHF
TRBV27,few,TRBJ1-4,CASRSLYTYGGSNEKLFF
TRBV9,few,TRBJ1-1,CASSVGYGNTEAFF
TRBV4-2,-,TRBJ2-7,CASSQGPGQGAHGEQYF
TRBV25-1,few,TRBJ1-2,CASSDSPPVGYTF
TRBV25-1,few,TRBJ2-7,CASSHAGGLGQYF
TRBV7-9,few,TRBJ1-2,CASSFIEGGGYTF
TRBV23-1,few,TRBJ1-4,CASSRPRGSEKLFF
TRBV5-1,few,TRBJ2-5,CASSLVFAGSQETQYF